Listed below are T cell receptor beta chains from one sample, sequenced in a study of control samples from healthy donors and cancer patients. Profiled with immunoSEQ multiplex PCR; TCRdb holds only in-frame clones, not every one. The sample yields 100,000 or so clones, roughly nine tenths seen once. The sample taken for sequencing was blood. Source of these receptors: a woman aged 25 to 45 in good health. Both conserved end residues are part of each CDR3. Fields, in order: clone size, V gene, D gene, J gene, CDR3 protein, CDR3 DNA. The D gene is left open where the match is weak. Some rows have no size entry. The others give once, few or many, or a class for an expanded clone.

abundance: .
v_gene: TRBV7-6
d_gene: .
j_gene: TRBJ2-7
CDR3aa: CASSLAGQGGYEQYF
CDR3nt: TGTGCCAGCAGCTTAGCGGGCCAGGGGGGGTACGAGCAGTACTTC

abundance: .
v_gene: TRBV12-3/TRBV12-4
d_gene: .
j_gene: TRBJ2-1
CDR3aa: CASSLGEDNEQFF
CDR3nt: TGTGCCAGCAGCCTCGGCGAGGACAATGAGCAGTTCTTC

abundance: .
v_gene: TRBV7-9
d_gene: TRBD2
j_gene: TRBJ2-3
CDR3aa: CASPTSGSHLSTDTQYF
CDR3nt: TGTGCCAGCCCTACTAGCGGAAGCCACCTAAGCACAGATACGCAGTATTTT

abundance: .
v_gene: TRBV6-5
d_gene: .
j_gene: TRBJ1-1
CDR3aa: CASAAPGQKKAFF
CDR3nt: TGTGCCAGCGCCGCCCCGGGACAAAAAAAAGCTTTCTTT

abundance: .
v_gene: TRBV6-6
d_gene: TRBD1
j_gene: TRBJ1-2
CDR3aa: CASSPTGDYGYTF
CDR3nt: TGTGCCAGCAGCCCTACAGGGGACTATGGCTACACCTTC

abundance: .
v_gene: TRBV18
d_gene: .
j_gene: TRBJ1-5
CDR3aa: CASSPTDTSNQPQHF
CDR3nt: TGTGCCAGCTCACCAACGGACACCAGCAATCAGCCCCAGCATTTT

abundance: .
v_gene: TRBV10-3
d_gene: .
j_gene: TRBJ2-7
CDR3aa: CAISEYDLYEQYF
CDR3nt: TGTGCCATCAGTGAGTACGACCTCTACGAGCAGTACTTC

abundance: .
v_gene: TRBV14
d_gene: TRBD1
j_gene: TRBJ2-7
CDR3aa: CASSSQGAVYEQYF
CDR3nt: TGTGCCAGCAGCTCTCAGGGGGCAGTCTACGAGCAGTACTTC

abundance: .
v_gene: TRBV6-5
d_gene: .
j_gene: TRBJ2-1
CDR3aa: CASRATRAEQFF
CDR3nt: TGTGCCAGCAGAGCCACTAGGGCTGAGCAGTTCTTC

abundance: .
v_gene: TRBV7-6
d_gene: .
j_gene: TRBJ2-7
CDR3aa: CASSPLESDEQYF
CDR3nt: TGTGCCAGCAGCCCCTTGGAGAGCGACGAGCAGTACTTC

abundance: .
v_gene: TRBV2
d_gene: .
j_gene: TRBJ1-5
CDR3aa: CASTSGAERGQPQHF
CDR3nt: TGTGCCAGCACATCAGGGGCGGAAAGGGGTCAGCCCCAGCATTTT

abundance: .
v_gene: TRBV21-1
d_gene: .
j_gene: TRBJ1-1
CDR3aa: CATLRGQERAFF
CDR3nt: TGTGCCACCCTGCGGGGACAGGAGAGAGCTTTCTTT

abundance: .
v_gene: TRBV5-1
d_gene: TRBD1
j_gene: TRBJ2-2
CDR3aa: CASSLGQGRAGELFF
CDR3nt: TGCGCCAGCAGCCTAGGACAGGGGCGCGCCGGGGAGCTGTTTTTT

abundance: .
v_gene: TRBV5-1
d_gene: .
j_gene: TRBJ1-1
CDR3aa: CASSLGVGWNTEAFF
CDR3nt: TGCGCCAGCAGCTTGGGGGTAGGGTGGAACACTGAAGCTTTCTTT

abundance: few
v_gene: TRBV19
d_gene: TRBD1
j_gene: TRBJ2-7
CDR3aa: CASSNGRGREQYF
CDR3nt: TGTGCCAGTAGTAACGGCAGGGGGCGTGAGCAGTACTTC

abundance: .
v_gene: TRBV3-1/TRBV3-2
d_gene: TRBD2
j_gene: TRBJ2-7
CDR3aa: CASSPSGGTYEQYF
CDR3nt: TGTGCCAGCAGCCCTAGCGGGGGAACCTACGAGCAGTACTTC

abundance: once
v_gene: TRBV7-8
d_gene: TRBD2
j_gene: TRBJ2-1
CDR3aa: CASSSAGLAGVIGLF
CDR3nt: TGTGCCAGCAGCTCAGCGGGACTAGCGGGAGTTATTGGGCTCTTC

abundance: .
v_gene: TRBV19
d_gene: .
j_gene: TRBJ1-4
CDR3aa: CASNKQGVSYEKLFF
CDR3nt: TGTGCCAGTAACAAACAGGGAGTCTCTTATGAAAAACTGTTTTTT

abundance: .
v_gene: TRBV12-5
d_gene: .
j_gene: TRBJ2-2
CDR3aa: CASSRNANTGELFF
CDR3nt: TGTGCTAGTTCAAGGAACGCGAACACCGGGGAGCTGTTTTTT

abundance: .
v_gene: TRBV7-9
d_gene: TRBD1
j_gene: TRBJ2-7
CDR3aa: CASSLVGQGYEQYF
CDR3nt: TGTGCCAGCAGCTTAGTAGGACAGGGCTACGAGCAGTACTTC

abundance: .
v_gene: TRBV29-1
d_gene: .
j_gene: TRBJ1-4
CDR3aa: CSVSDGNEKLFF
CDR3nt: TGCAGCGTCAGCGACGGTAATGAAAAACTGTTTTTT

abundance: .
v_gene: TRBV7-9
d_gene: .
j_gene: TRBJ1-4
CDR3aa: CASSLERVDSVRGKLFF
CDR3nt: TGTGCCAGCAGCTTAGAAAGGGTGGATTCGGTTAGGGGAAAACTGTTTTTT

abundance: .
v_gene: TRBV19
d_gene: TRBD1
j_gene: TRBJ1-4
CDR3aa: CANGDSYNEKLFF
CDR3nt: TGTGCCAATGGGGACAGCTATAATGAAAAACTGTTTTTT

abundance: few
v_gene: TRBV30
d_gene: .
j_gene: TRBJ1-4
CDR3aa: CACYTTNEKLFF
CDR3nt: TGTGCCTGTTACACAACTAATGAAAAACTGTTTTTT